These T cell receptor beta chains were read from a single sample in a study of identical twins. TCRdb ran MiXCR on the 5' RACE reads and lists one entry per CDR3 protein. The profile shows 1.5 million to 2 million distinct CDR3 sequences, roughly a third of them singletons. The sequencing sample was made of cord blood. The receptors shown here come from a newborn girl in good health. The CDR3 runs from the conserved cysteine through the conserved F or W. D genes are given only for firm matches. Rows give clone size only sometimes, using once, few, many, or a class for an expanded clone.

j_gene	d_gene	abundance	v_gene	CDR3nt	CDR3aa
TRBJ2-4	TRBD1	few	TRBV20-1	TGCAGTGCTAGAGCCATTAGCCGGGACAGAGGCGTGAAAAACATTCAGTACTTC	CSARAISRDRGVKNIQYF
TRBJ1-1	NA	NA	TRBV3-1	TGTGCCAGCAGCCAGCATAGTGGTCCGAACACTGAAGCTTTCTTT	CASSQHSGPNTEAFF
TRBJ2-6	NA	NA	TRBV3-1	TGTGCCAGCAGCCTTCGCAGGGTCTCTGGGGCCAACGTCCTGACTTTC	CASSLRRVSGANVLTF
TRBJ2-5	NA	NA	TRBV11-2	TGTGCCAGCAGCTTAGGCTCTTACTTAAAGACCCAGTACTTC	CASSLGSYLKTQYF
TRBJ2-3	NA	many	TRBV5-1	TGCGCCAGCAGCTCACGGACTGGAACTAGCACAGATACGCAGTATTTT	CASSSRTGTSTDTQYF
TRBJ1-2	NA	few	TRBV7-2	TGTGCCAGCAGCCCTAGAGCGTCCTATGGCTACACCTTC	CASSPRASYGYTF
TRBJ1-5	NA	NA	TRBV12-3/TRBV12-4	TGTGCCAGCAAGGGCAGGACGAATAGCAATCAGCCCCAGCATTTT	CASKGRTNSNQPQHF
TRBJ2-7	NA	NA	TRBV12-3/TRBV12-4	TGTGCCAGCAGTCCAGGGGAGAGTTTCTACGAGCAGTACTTC	CASSPGESFYEQYF
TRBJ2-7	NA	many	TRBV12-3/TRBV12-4	TGTGCCAGCAGTGGAGCCGGCTACGAGCAGTACTTC	CASSGAGYEQYF
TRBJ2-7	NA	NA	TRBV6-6	TGTGCCAGCAGTGGGGTCACAGCCTCGGAGCAGTACTTC	CASSGVTASEQYF
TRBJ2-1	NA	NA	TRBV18	TGTGCCAGCTCACCACACGGCCCGCCAGCGGGTCACAATGAGCAGTTCTTC	CASSPHGPPAGHNEQFF
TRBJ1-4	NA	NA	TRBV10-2	TGCGCCAGCAAACTGGGACGGGTTCTAATGAAAAAACTGTTTTTT	CASKLGRVLMKKLFF
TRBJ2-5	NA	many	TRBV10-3	TGTGCCAGTAGCGGACTCGGCCAAGAGACCCAGTACTTC	CASSGLGQETQYF
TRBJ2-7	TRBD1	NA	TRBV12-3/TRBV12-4	TGTGCCAGCAGACGGACAGGTCAATCCTACGAGCAGTACTTC	CASRRTGQSYEQYF
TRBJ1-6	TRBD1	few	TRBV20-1	TGCAGTGCTGGCCCCGGGACAGGGGGCAATAATTCACCCCTCCACTTT	CSAGPGTGGNNSPLHF
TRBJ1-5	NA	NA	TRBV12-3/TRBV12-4	TGTGCCAGCAGTCCTCGGGTGGGCCGGGGCAATCAGCCCCAGCATTTT	CASSPRVGRGNQPQHF
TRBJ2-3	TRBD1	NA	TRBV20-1	TGCAGTGCTAGCCGACAGGGGGCCCTCGGCACAGATACGCAGTATTTT	CSASRQGALGTDTQYF
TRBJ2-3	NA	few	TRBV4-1	TGCGCCAGCAGACCTTACTTACAGGTCTTCACAGATACGCAGTATTTT	CASRPYLQVFTDTQYF
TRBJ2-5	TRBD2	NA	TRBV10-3	TGTGCCAGCTCTAGCGGGGGGGCCCAAGAGACCCAGTACTTC	CASSSGGAQETQYF
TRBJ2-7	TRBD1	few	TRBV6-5	TGTGCCAGCAGTTACGGGACAGCTCCCTACGAGCAGTACTTC	CASSYGTAPYEQYF
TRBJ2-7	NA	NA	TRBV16	TGTGCCAGCAGCCAATCGAGAGGCAGGGCTGGGAGCTCCTACGAGCAGTACTTC	CASSQSRGRAGSSYEQYF
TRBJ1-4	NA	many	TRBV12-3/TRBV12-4	TGTGCCAGCACTAAACCCCGTGGGGCAACTAATGAAAAACTGTTTTTT	CASTKPRGATNEKLFF
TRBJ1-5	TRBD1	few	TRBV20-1	TGCAGTGCTAGAGATCCTTGGACAGGGTATCAGCCCCAGCATTTT	CSARDPWTGYQPQHF
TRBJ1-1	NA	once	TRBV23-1	TGCGCCAGCAGTCAATCCGCGGGACCTGAAGCTTTCTTT	CASSQSAGPEAFF
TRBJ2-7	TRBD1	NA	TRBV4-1	TGCGCCAGCAGCCAGGACAGGGTCAATTCCTACGAGCAGTACTTC	CASSQDRVNSYEQYF
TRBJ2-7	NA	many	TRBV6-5	TGTGCCAGCAGTTACCTTGACACCTACGAGCAGTACTTC	CASSYLDTYEQYF
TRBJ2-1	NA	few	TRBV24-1	TGTGCCACCACTCAGAGTGGGAATGAGCAGTTCTTC	CATTQSGNEQFF
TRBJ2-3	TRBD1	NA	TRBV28	TGTGCCAGCAGTTTTTCGGACAGGAGCACAGATACGCAGTATTTT	CASSFSDRSTDTQYF
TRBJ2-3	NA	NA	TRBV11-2	TGTGCCAGCAGCTTAGAGAGGAGGGCGCAGTATTTT	CASSLERRAQYF
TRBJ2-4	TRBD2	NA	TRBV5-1	TGCGCCAGCAGCTTCATAGCGGGGCTAGCCAAAAACATTCAGTACTTC	CASSFIAGLAKNIQYF
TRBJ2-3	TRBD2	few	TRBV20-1	TGCAGTGCTAGAGAGAGAAGCGGGGGGACCCGACTCACAGATACGCAGTATTTT	CSARERSGGTRLTDTQYF
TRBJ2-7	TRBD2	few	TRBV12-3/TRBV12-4	TGTGCCAGCAGTTTATTGTCGGGAGGGGGCTACGAGCAGTACTTC	CASSLLSGGGYEQYF
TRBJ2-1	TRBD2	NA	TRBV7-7	TGTGCTAGCAGCTCGTGGGAGGGCCGTGAGCAGTTCTTC	CASSSWEGREQFF
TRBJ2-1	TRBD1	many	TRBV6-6	TGTGCCAGCAGTTACCCGGACAGGGGGCTCTACAATGAGCAGTTCTTC	CASSYPDRGLYNEQFF
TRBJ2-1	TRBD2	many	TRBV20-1	TGCAGTGCTAGAGGTCTAGCGGGAACCTACAATGAGCAGTTCTTC	CSARGLAGTYNEQFF
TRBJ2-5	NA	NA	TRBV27	TGTGCCAGCAGTTTATGGGGAGGGGGACAAGAGACCCAGTACTTC	CASSLWGGGQETQYF
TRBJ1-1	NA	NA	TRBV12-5	TGTGCTAGTGGTTTGGTGCAGGGATCGGGGGACACTGAAGCTTTCTTT	CASGLVQGSGDTEAFF
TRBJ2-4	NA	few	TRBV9	TGTGCCAGCAGCGTAGACAAAAACATTCAGTACTTC	CASSVDKNIQYF
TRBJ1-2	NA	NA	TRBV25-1	TGTGCCAGCAGTGAACGGGGAGTCCAAGGCTACACCTTC	CASSERGVQGYTF
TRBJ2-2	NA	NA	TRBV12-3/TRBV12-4	TGTGCCAGCAGTAGTAATAGGGGTTGGACCGGGGAGCTGTTTTTT	CASSSNRGWTGELFF
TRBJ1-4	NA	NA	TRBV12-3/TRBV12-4	TGTGCCAGCAGGCGGGGGGGTAATGAAAAACTGTTTTTT	CASRRGGNEKLFF
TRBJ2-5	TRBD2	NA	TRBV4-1	TGCGCCAGCAAGGGACTAGCGGGAGTATCAAGTGAGCAGTACTTC	CASKGLAGVSSEQYF
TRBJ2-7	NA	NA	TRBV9	TGTGCCAGCAGCCCCCGAGGGGACTCTACCTACGAGCAGTACTTC	CASSPRGDSTYEQYF
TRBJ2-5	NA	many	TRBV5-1	TGCGCCAGCAGCTGGGGGGTCCAAGAGACCCAGTACTTC	CASSWGVQETQYF
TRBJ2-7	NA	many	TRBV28	TGTGCCAGCAGTTTGACCCACGAGCAGTACTTC	CASSLTHEQYF
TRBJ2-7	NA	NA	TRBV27	TGTGCCAGCAGTTTATCGTCAGGGCACGCCTACGAGCAGTACTTC	CASSLSSGHAYEQYF